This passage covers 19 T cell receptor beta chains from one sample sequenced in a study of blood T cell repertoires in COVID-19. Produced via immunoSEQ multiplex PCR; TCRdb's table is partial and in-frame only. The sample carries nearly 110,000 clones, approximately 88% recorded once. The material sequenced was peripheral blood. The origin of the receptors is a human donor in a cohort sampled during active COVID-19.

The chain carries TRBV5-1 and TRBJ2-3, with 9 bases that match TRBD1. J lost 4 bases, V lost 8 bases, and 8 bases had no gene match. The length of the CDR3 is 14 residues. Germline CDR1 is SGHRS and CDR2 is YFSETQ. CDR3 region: CASRTGAVADTQYF. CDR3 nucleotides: TGCGCCAGTCGGACAGGGGCTGTGGCAGATACGCAGTATTTT.

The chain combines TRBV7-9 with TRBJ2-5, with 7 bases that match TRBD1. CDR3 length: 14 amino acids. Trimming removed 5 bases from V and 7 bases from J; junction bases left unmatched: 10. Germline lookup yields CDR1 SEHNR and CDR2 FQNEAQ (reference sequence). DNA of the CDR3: TGTGCCAGCAGCCCCGGGACAGCCTCCAGGACCCAGTACTTC. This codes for CASSPGTASRTQYF. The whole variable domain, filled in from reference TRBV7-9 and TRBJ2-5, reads DTGVSQNPRHKITKRGQNVTFRCDPISEHNRLYWYRQTLGQGPEFLTYFQNEAQLEKSRLLSDRFSAERPKGSFSTLEIQRTEQGDSAMYLCASSPGTASRTQYFGPGTRLLVL.

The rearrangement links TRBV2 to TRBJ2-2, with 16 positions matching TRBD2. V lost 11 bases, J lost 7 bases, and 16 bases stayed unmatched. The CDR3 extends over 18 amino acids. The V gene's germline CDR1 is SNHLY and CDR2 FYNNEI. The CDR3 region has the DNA TGTGCCCGGAACGCGCCGGGACTAGCGGGAGGGCAGAACGGGGAGCTGTTTTTT. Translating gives CARNAPGLAGGQNGELFF.

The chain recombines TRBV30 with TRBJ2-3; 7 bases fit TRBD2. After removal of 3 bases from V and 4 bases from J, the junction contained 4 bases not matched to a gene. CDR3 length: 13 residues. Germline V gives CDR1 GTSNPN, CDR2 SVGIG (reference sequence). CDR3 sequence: CAWRAGAPDTQYF. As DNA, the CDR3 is TGTGCCTGGAGGGCGGGAGCCCCAGATACGCAGTATTTT. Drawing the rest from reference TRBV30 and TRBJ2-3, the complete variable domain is SQTIHQWPATLVQPVGSPLSLECTVEGTSNPNLYWYRQAAGRGLQLLFYSVGIGQISSEVPQNLSASRPQDRQFILSSKKLLLSDSGFYLCAWRAGAPDTQYFGPGTRLTVL.

For the CDR3, the DNA is TGTGCCAGCAGTCCCCGTGCGGTGGGGGCTTTCTCTGGGGCCAACGTCCTGACTTTC. Its protein product is CASSPRAVGAFSGANVLTF. The chain employs TRBV11-2 and TRBJ2-6; a possible D gene is TRBD1 (6 bases). Germline V CDR1 and CDR2: SGHAT, FQNNGV. CDR3 length: 19 residues. V was clipped by 6 bases and J by 0 bases, with 21 bases between them.

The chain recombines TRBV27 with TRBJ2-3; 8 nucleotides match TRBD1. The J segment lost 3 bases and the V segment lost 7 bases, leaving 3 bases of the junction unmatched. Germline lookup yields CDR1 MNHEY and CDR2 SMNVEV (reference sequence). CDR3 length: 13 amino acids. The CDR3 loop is CASTRQGTDTQYF. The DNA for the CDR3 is TGTGCCAGCACTAGACAGGGGACAGATACGCAGTATTTT.

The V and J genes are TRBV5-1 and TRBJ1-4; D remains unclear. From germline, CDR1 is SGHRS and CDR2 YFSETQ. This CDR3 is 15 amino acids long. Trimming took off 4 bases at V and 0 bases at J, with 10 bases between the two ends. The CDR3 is CASSPGVSTNEKLFF. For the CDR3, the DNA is TGCGCCAGCAGCCCCGGTGTATCAACTAATGAAAAACTGTTTTTT.

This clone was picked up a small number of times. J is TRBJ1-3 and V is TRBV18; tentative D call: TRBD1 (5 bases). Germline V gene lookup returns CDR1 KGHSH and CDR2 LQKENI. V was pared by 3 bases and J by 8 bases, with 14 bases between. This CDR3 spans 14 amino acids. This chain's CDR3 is CASSPPAGGDTIYF. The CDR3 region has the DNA TGTGCCAGCTCACCGCCGGCCGGGGGGGACACCATATATTTT.

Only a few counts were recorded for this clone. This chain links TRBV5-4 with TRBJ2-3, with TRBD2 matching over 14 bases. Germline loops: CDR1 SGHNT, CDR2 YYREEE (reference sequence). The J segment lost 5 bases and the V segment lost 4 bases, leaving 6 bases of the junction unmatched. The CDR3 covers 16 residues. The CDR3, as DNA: TGTGCCAGCAGCAATGGACTAGCGGGAGGTGAAGATACGCAGTATTTT. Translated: CASSNGLAGGEDTQYF.

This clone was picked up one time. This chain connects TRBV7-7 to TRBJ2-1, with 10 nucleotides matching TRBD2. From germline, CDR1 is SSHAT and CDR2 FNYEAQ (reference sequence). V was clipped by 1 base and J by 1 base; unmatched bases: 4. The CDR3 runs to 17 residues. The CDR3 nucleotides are TGTGCCAGCAGCTTAGGGTCTAGCGGGAGTTCCTACAATGAGCAGTTCTTC. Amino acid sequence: CASSLGSSGSSYNEQFF.

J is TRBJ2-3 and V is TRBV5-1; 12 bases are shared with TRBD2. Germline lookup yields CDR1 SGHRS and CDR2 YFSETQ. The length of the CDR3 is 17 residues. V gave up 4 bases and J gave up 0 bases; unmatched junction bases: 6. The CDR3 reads CASSPTSGRTSTDTQYF. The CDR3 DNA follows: TGCGCCAGCAGCCCTACTAGCGGGAGGACTAGCACAGATACGCAGTATTTT.

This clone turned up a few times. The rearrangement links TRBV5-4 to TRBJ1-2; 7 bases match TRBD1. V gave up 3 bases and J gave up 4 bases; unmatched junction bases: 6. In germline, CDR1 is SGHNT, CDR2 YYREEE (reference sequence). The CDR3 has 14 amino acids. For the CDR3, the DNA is TGTGCCAGCAGCTCAGGACAGGATCCCTATGGCTACACCTTC. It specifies CASSSGQDPYGYTF.

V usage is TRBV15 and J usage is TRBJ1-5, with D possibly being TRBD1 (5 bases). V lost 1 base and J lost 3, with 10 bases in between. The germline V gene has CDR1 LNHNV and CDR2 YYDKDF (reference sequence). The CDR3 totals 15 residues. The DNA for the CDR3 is TGTGCCACCAGCAGAGTAGGGGCAGCCAATCAGCCCCAGCATTTT. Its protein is CATSRVGAANQPQHF.

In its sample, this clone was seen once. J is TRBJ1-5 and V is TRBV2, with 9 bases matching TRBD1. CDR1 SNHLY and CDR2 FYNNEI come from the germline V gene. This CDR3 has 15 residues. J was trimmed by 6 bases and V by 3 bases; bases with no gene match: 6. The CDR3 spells CASSEEQGAVQPQHF. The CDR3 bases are TGTGCCAGCAGTGAGGAACAGGGGGCAGTTCAGCCCCAGCATTTT.

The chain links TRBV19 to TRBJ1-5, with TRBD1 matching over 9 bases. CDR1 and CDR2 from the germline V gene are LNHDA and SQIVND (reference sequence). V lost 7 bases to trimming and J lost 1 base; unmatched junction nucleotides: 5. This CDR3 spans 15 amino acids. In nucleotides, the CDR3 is TGTGCCAGTAAGGGACAGGGCGGCAGCAATCAGCCCCAGCATTTT. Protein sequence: CASKGQGGSNQPQHF.

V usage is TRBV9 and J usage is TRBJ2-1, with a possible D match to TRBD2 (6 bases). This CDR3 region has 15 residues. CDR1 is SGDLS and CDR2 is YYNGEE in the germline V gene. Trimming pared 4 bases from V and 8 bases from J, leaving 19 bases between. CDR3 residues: CASSSLAEGPDEQFF. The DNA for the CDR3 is TGTGCCAGCAGCTCATTAGCGGAGGGGCCTGATGAGCAGTTCTTC.

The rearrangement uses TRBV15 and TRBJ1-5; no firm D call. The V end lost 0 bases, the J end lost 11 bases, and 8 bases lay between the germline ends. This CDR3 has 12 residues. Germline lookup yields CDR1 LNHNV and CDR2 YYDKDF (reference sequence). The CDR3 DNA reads TGTGCCACCAGCAGAGATAGGCAGGCCCAGCATTTT. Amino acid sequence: CATSRDRQAQHF.

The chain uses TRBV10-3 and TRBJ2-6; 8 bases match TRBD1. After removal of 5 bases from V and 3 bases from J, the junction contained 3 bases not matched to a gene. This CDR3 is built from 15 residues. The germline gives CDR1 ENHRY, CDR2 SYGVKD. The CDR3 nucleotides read TGTGCCATCAGTTGGACAGGGAGTGGGGCCAACGTCCTGACTTTC. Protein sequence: CAISWTGSGANVLTF.

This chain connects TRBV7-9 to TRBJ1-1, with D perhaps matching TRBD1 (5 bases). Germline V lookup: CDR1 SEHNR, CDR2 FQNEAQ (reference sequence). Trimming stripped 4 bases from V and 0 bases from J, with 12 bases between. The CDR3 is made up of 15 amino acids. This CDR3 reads CASSSQAGLNTEAFF. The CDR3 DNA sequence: TGTGCCAGCAGCTCCCAGGCAGGGCTGAACACTGAAGCTTTCTTT.